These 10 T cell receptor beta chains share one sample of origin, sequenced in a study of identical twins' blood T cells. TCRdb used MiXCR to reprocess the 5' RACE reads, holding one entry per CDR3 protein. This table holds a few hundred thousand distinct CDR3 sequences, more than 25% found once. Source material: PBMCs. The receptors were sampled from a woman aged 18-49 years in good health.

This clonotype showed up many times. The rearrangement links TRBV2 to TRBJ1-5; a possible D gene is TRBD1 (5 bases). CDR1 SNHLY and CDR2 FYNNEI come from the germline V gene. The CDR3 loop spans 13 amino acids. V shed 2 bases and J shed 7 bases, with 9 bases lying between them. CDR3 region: CASSERGNQPQHF. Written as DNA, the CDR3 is TGTGCCAGCAGTGAAAGGGGTAACCAGCCCCAGCATTTT.

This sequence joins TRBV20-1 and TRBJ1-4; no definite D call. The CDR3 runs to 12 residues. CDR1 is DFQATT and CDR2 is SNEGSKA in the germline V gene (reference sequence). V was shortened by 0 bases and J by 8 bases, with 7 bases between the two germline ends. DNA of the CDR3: TGCAGTGCTAGAGATTTCGGAGAAAAACTGTTTTTT. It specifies CSARDFGEKLFF.

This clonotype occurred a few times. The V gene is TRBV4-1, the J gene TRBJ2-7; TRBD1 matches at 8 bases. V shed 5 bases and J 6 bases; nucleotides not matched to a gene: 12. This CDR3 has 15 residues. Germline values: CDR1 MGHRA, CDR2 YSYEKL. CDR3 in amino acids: CASSAGQGKLREQYF. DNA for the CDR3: TGCGCCAGCAGCGCTGGACAGGGAAAACTACGCGAGCAGTACTTC.

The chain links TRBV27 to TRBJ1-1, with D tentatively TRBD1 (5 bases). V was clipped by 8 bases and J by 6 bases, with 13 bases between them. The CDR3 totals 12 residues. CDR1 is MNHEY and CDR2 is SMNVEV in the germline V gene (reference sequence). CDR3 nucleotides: TGTGCCAGCGACGGACGGGGGGCTGAAGCTTTCTTT. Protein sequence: CASDGRGAEAFF.

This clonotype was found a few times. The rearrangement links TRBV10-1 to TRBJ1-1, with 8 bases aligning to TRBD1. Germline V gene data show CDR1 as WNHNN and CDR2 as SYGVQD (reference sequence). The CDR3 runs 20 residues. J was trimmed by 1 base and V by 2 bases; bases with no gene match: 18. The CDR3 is CASSERIYFGRTGTNTEAFF. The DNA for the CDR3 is TGCGCCAGCAGTGAGAGGATTTATTTCGGGAGGACAGGGACGAACACTGAAGCTTTCTTT.

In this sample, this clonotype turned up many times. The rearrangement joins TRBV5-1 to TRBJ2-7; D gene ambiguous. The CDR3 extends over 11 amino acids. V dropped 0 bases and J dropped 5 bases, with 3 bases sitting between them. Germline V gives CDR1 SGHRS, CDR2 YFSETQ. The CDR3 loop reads CASSLDDEQYF. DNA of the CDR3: TGCGCCAGCAGCTTGGATGACGAGCAGTACTTC.

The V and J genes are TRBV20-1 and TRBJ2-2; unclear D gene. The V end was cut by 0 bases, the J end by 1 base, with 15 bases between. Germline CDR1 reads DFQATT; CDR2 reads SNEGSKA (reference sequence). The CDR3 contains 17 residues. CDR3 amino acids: CSARDVRKGVNTGELFF. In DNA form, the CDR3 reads TGCAGTGCTAGAGATGTTAGAAAAGGTGTGAACACCGGGGAGCTGTTTTTT.

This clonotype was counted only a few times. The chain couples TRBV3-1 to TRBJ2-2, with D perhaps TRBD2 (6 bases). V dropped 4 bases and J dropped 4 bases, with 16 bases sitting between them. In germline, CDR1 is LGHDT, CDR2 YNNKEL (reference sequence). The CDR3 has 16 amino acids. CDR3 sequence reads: CASSPRLGRGTGELFF. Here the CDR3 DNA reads TGTGCCAGCAGCCCAAGACTAGGCCGAGGCACCGGGGAGCTGTTTTTT.

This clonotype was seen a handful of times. For the CDR3, the DNA is TGTGCCACCAGTGATGCCAGGGAGAGCCCAGAAAAACTGTTTTTT. It encodes CATSDARESPEKLFF. This chain uses TRBV24-1 with TRBJ1-4, with a tentative D call TRBD1 (5 bases). This CDR3 contains 15 residues. Germline V gene lookup returns CDR1 KGHDR and CDR2 SFDVKD. Trimming cost V 3 bases and J 8 bases, with 15 bases left between them.

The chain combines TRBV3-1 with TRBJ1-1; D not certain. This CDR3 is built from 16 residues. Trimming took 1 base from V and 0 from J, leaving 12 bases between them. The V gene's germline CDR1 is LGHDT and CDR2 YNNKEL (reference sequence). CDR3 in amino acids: CASSQGHSFMNTEAFF. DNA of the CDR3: TGTGCCAGCAGCCAAGGACACTCGTTCATGAACACTGAAGCTTTCTTT.